The TCR beta chain under discussion was sequenced for a study of T cell repertoires and HLA-DP antigens. With respect to this clone: Its antigen is not known.

The CDR3 is 13 amino acids. Trimming pared 3 bases from V and 4 bases from J, leaving 7 bases between. CDR1 and CDR2 (germline): SGDLS, YYNGEE. Profiling relied on immunoSEQ multiplex PCR, and the TCRdb table lists in-frame clones only, not all of them. The sample consists of 55,000 to 80,000 clones, roughly 75% of them appearing once. The chain employs TRBV9 and TRBJ1-4; D is uncertain. Material for sequencing was CD4+ T cells from PBMCs. The clonotype comes from a man aged 55 to 70 in good health and CMV-seronegative. Written as DNA, the CDR3 is TGTGCCAGCAGCGGGTGGGGTAATGAAAAACTGTTTTTT. It yields the protein CASSGWGNEKLFF.